The 17 T cell receptor beta chains listed next were all sequenced from one sample in a study of shared clonotypes between healthy human individuals. The protocol was immunoSEQ multiplex PCR, while the TCRdb copy is restricted to in-frame clones and leaves out a portion. The sample lists approximately 2.3 million clones; 85% to 95% were seen once. The sequencing input was naive CD4+ T cells from PBMCs. The subset here: CD45RA+ positively selected. The receptors originated from a man younger than 35 in good health. Some clones in this sample may be carry-over from other donors' samples.

The gene calls are TRBV6-1 and TRBJ2-7, with D perhaps TRBD1 (5 bases). The CDR3 is 15 residues long. Germline V gene lookup returns CDR1 MNHNS and CDR2 SASEGT. V was pared by 2 bases and J by 0 bases, with 11 bases between. The CDR3 reads CASSEIGVSSYEQYF. In nucleotides, the CDR3 is TGTGCCAGCAGTGAAATAGGGGTGAGCTCCTACGAGCAGTACTTC.

The chain joins TRBV20-1 to TRBJ2-3; D uncertain. V lost 3 bases and J 4 bases, leaving 5 bases between the germline ends. The CDR3 is made up of 11 amino acids. Looked up from germline, CDR1 is DFQATT and CDR2 is SNEGSKA (reference sequence). CDR3: CSASASDTQYF. DNA for the CDR3: TGCAGTGCTAGCGCCTCAGATACGCAGTATTTT.

The J gene is TRBJ2-1, the V gene TRBV10-3; 15 bases are shared with TRBD2. CDR3 size: 18 residues. V dropped 11 bases and J dropped 2; count of bases not matched to a gene: 13. Germline-derived CDR1 and CDR2 are ENHRY and SYGVKD. The DNA for the CDR3 is TGTGCCGCCACGGGACTAGCGGGAGGACAAATCACCTACAATGAGCAGTTCTTC. This translates into CAATGLAGGQITYNEQFF.

The chain uses TRBV5-4 and TRBJ2-7; TRBD2 matches at 8 bases. This CDR3 has 15 amino acids. V lost 0 bases to trimming and J lost 1 base; unmatched junction nucleotides: 3. Looked up from germline, CDR1 is SGHNT and CDR2 is YYREEE (reference sequence). As DNA, the CDR3 is TGTGCCAGCAGCTTGGTACGGGGGGGATCCTACGAGCAGTACTTC. Residues: CASSLVRGGSYEQYF.

This clone was observed a few times. The rearrangement uses TRBV2 and TRBJ1-2, with D unresolved. This CDR3 contains 14 residues. The ends were cut back, 1 base at V and 5 bases at J, with 11 bases in the middle. Germline loops: CDR1 SNHLY, CDR2 FYNNEI. The CDR3: CASSEGGVWYGYTF. CDR3 sequence (DNA): TGTGCCAGCAGTGAAGGGGGAGTTTGGTATGGCTACACCTTC.

The V gene is TRBV5-1, the J gene TRBJ2-7; 10 positions agree with TRBD1. V lost 3 bases and J lost 2; bases outside the gene matches: 5. Germline CDR1 is SGHRS and CDR2 is YFSETQ. This CDR3 is built from 15 residues. This CDR3 is CASSWDRGETYEQYF. CDR3 bases: TGCGCCAGCAGCTGGGACAGGGGTGAAACCTACGAGCAGTACTTC.

The rearrangement joins TRBV11-1 to TRBJ1-1; 8 bases agree with TRBD1. This CDR3 contains 14 residues. Per germline, CDR1 SGHAT and CDR2 FQDESV (reference sequence). V lost 3 bases and J lost 2; bases outside the gene matches: 2. CDR3 in amino acids: CASSFDRGNTEAFF. The CDR3 DNA follows: TGTGCCAGCAGCTTTGACAGGGGAAACACTGAAGCTTTCTTT.

The CDR3 here is CASSTWNTEAFF. The DNA of the CDR3 is TGCGCCAGCAGCACCTGGAACACTGAAGCTTTCTTT. The V gene is TRBV4-1, the J gene TRBJ1-1; D gene ambiguous. This CDR3 has 12 residues. The V gene lost 5 bases and the J gene lost 1 base, with 5 bases spanning the gap. Germline lookup yields CDR1 MGHRA and CDR2 YSYEKL.

The V gene is TRBV12-5, the J gene TRBJ2-3; TRBD2 is a possible D gene (6 bases). V was cut by 4 bases and J by 3 bases, with 11 bases left in between. CDR1 is LGHNT and CDR2 is FRNRAP in the germline V gene. The CDR3 is 14 residues long. CDR3 sequence: CASGSTSSTDTQYF. The CDR3 DNA is TGTGCTAGTGGTTCGACTAGTTCGACAGATACGCAGTATTTT.

Regarding this clone: Other DNA sequences in this sample translate to the same CDR3. The chain employs TRBV2 and TRBJ2-5; 7 bases match TRBD1. V shed 6 bases and J 0 bases; nucleotides not matched to a gene: 4. Germline lookup yields CDR1 SNHLY and CDR2 FYNNEI. CDR3 size: 14 residues. The CDR3 region is CASSPGQYQETQYF. The CDR3 region has the DNA TGTGCCAGCAGCCCGGGACAGTACCAAGAGACCCAGTACTTC.

The chain links TRBV7-3 to TRBJ2-5, with a tentative D call TRBD2 (6 bases). Between the trimmed V and J ends, which lost 2 bases and 4 bases, there was a span of 14 bases. The germline V gene has CDR1 SGHTA and CDR2 FQGTGA. The CDR3 is 15 residues long. CDR3 in amino acids: CASSLAGRAGETQYF. The CDR3 coding sequence is TGTGCCAGCAGCTTAGCGGGGCGGGCCGGAGAGACCCAGTACTTC. Full variable domain (missing parts from reference TRBV7-3 and TRBJ2-5): GAGVSQTPSNKVTEKGKYVELRCDPISGHTALYWYRQSLGQGPEFLIYFQGTGAADDSGLPNDRFFAVRPEGSVSTLKIQRTERGDSAVYLCASSLAGRAGETQYFGPGTRLLVL.

The genes are TRBV4-3 and TRBJ1-2; unclear D gene. The CDR3 totals 16 residues. Germline V lookup: CDR1 LGHNA, CDR2 YSLEER. Trimming removed 1 base at V and 2 bases at J, with 14 bases between. This CDR3 is CASSQVLPEGNYGYTF. DNA of the CDR3: TGCGCCAGCAGCCAAGTGTTACCCGAGGGAAACTATGGCTACACCTTC.

The V and J genes are TRBV11-2 and TRBJ2-3, with D unclear. V lost 1 base to trimming and J lost 6 bases, with 11 bases between them. CDR3 length: 14 amino acids. Germline assignment: CDR1 SGHAT and CDR2 FQNNGV. The CDR3 reads CASSLVLGSDTQYF. CDR3 sequence (DNA): TGTGCCAGCAGCTTAGTTCTCGGTTCGGATACGCAGTATTTT.

This chain links TRBV7-9 with TRBJ1-5; unclear D gene. The germline CDR1 and CDR2 sequences are SEHNR and FQNEAQ (reference sequence). The CDR3 contains 15 residues. V lost 1 base, J lost 5 bases, and 12 bases lay in between. The CDR3 spells CASSLGPGSYQPQHF. For the CDR3, the DNA is TGTGCCAGCAGCTTAGGTCCCGGGTCTTATCAGCCCCAGCATTTT.

The chain is built from TRBV5-1 and TRBJ1-4; 7 nucleotides agree with TRBD1. The CDR3 runs 15 residues. Germline-derived CDR1 and CDR2 are SGHRS and YFSETQ. V trimming: 2 bases; J trimming: 7 bases; junction bases outside the gene matches: 8. CDR3 residues: CASSFAGTASEKLFF. The CDR3, as DNA: TGCGCCAGCAGCTTCGCCGGGACAGCGAGTGAAAAACTGTTTTTT.

This clone was seen only once. CDR3 DNA: TGTGCCAGCTCACCATCTGGACTAGCGGGACGGTCCCAGTACTTC. Amino acids: CASSPSGLAGRSQYF. The chain is built from TRBV18 and TRBJ2-5; TRBD2 agrees at 12 bases. Germline trimming cut 2 bases from V and 9 bases from J; bases unmatched to any gene: 7. Germline lookup yields CDR1 KGHSH and CDR2 LQKENI. The CDR3 has 15 amino acids.

This clone turned up a few times. This chain joins TRBV29-1 and TRBJ1-1; D is unresolved. This CDR3 contains 12 residues. Germline CDR1 and CDR2: SQVTM and ANQGSEA. The germline V and J ends were trimmed by 7 bases and 2 bases, with 11 bases remaining between them. The CDR3 protein is CSATRGNTEAFF. Here the CDR3 DNA reads TGCAGCGCAACTCGGGGAAACACTGAAGCTTTCTTT.